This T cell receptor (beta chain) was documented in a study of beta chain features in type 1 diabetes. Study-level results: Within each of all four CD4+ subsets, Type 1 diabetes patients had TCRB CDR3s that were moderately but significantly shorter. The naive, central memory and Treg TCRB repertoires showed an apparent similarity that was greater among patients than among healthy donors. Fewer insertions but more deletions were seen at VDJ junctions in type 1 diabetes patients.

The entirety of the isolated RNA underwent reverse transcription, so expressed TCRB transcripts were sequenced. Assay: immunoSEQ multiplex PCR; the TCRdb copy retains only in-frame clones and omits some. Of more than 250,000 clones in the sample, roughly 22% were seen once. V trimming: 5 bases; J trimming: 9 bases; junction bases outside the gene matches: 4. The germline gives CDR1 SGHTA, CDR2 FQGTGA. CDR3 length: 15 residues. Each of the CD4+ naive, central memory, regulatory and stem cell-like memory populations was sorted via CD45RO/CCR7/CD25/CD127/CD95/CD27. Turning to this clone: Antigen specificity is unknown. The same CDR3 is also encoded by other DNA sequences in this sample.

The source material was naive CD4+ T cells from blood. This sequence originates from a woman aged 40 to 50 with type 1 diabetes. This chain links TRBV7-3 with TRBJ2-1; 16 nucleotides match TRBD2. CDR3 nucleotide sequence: TGTGCCAGCAGCCTGGGGACTAGCGGGAGGGGTGAGCAGTTCTTC. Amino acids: CASSLGTSGRGEQFF.